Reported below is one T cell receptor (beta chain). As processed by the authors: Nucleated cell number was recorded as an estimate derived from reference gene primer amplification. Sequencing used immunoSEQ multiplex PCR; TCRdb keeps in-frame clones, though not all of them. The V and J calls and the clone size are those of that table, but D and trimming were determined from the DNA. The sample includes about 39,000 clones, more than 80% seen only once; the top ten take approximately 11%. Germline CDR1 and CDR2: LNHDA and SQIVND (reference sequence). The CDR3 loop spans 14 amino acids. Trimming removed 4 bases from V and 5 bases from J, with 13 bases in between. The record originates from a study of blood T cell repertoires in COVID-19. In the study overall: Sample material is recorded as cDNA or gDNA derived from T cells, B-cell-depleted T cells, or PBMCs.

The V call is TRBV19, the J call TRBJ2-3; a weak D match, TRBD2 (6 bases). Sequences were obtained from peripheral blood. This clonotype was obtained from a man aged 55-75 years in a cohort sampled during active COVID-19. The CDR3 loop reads CASSNGHGGDTQYF. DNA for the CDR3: TGTGCCAGTAGTAACGGGCACGGGGGAGATACGCAGTATTTT. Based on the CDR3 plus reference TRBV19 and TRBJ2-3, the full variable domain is DGGITQSPKYLFRKEGQNVTLSCEQNLNHDAMYWYRQDPGQGLRLIYYSQIVNDFQKGDIAEGYSVSREKKESFPLTVTSAQKNPTAFYLCASSNGHGGDTQYFGPGTRLTVL.